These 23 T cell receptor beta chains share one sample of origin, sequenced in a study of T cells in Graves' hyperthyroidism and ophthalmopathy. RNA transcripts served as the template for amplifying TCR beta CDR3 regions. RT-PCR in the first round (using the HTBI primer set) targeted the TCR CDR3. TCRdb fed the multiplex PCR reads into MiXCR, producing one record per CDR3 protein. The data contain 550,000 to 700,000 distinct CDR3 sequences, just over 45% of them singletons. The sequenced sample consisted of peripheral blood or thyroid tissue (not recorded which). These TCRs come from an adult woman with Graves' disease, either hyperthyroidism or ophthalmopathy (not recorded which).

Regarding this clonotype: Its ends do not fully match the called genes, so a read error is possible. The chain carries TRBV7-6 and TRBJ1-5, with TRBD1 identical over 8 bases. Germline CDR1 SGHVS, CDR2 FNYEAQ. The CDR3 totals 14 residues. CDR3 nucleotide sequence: TGTGCTAGCAGCTGTCAGGGGGCCAATCAGCCCCAGCATTTT. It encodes CASSCQGANQPQHF.

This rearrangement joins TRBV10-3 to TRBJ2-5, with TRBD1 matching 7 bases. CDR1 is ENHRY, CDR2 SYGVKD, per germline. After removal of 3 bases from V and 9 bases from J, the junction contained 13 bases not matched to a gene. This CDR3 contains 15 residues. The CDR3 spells CAISDWGTENQPQYF. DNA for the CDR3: TGTGCCATCAGTGATTGGGGGACAGAAAATCAGCCCCAGTACTTC.

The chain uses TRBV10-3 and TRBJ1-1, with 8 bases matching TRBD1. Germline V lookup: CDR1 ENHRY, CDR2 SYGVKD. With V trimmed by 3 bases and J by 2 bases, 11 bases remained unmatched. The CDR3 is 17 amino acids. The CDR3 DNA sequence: TGTGCCATCAGTGATGGACAGGGCCGGAGGGGCAACACTGAAGCTTTCTTT. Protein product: CAISDGQGRRGNTEAFF.

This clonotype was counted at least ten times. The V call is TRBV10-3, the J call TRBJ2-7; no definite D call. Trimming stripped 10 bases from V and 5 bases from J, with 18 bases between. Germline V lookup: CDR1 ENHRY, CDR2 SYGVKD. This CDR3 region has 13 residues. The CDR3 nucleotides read TGTGCCACCAACATGGGCACTCCCCACGAGCAGTACTTC. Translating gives CATNMGTPHEQYF.

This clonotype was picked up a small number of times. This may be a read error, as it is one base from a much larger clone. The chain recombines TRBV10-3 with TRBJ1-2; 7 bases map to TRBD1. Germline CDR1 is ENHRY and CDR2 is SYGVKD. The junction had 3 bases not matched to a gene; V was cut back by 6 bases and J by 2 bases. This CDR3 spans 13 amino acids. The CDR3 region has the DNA TGTGCCATCAGCACGACAGGGAACTATGGCTACACCTTC. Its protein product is CAISTTGNYGYTF.

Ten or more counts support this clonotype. CDR3 in DNA: TGTGCCACCTCAAGACTTACCACGGGAGCCTCCTACGAGCAGTACTTC. It codes for CATSRLTTGASYEQYF. This chain links TRBV10-3 with TRBJ2-7; a weak D match, TRBD2 (6 bases). The germline gives CDR1 ENHRY, CDR2 SYGVKD. The V end was cut by 10 bases, the J end by 0 bases, with 22 bases between. The CDR3 extends over 16 amino acids.

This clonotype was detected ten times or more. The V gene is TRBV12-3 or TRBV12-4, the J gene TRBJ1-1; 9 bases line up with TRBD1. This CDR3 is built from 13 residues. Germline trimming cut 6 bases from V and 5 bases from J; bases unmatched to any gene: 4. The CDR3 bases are TGTGCCAGCAGCCGGACAGGGGTGACTGAAGCTTTCTTT. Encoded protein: CASSRTGVTEAFF.

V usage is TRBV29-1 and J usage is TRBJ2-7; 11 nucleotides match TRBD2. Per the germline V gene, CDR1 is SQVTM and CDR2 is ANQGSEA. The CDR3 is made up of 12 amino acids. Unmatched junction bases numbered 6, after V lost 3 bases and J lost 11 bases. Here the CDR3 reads CSVDSLAGEEYF. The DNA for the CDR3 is TGCAGCGTTGATTCACTAGCGGGAGAGGAGTACTTC.

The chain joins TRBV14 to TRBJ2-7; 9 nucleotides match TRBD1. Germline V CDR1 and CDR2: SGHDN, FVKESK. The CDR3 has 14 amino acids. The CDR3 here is CARAVGTGSYEQYF. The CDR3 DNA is TGTGCTAGAGCCGTTGGGACAGGGTCCTACGAGCAGTACTTC. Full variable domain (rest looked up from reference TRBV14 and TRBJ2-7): EAGVTQFPSHSVIEKGQTVTLRCDPISGHDNLYWYRRVMGKEIKFLLHFVKESKQDESGMPNNRFLAERTGGTYSTLKVQPAELEDSGVYFCARAVGTGSYEQYFGPGTRLTVT.

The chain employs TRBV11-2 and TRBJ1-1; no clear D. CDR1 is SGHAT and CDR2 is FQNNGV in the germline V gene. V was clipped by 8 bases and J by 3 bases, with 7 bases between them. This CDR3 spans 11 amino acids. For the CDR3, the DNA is TGTGCCAGCTACATTGACACTGAAGCTTTCTTT. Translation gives CASYIDTEAFF.

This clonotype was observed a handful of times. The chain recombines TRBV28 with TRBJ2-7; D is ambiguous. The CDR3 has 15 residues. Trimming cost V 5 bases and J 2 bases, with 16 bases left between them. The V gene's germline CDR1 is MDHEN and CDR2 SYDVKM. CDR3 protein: CASSRPGLGTYEQYF. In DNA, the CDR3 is TGTGCCAGCAGTCGCCCAGGATTGGGGACCTACGAGCAGTACTTC.

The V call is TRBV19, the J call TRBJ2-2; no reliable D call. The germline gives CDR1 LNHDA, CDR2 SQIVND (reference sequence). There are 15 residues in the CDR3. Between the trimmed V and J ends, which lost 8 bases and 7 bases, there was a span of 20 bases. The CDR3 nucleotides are TGTGCCAGTGGGGTACGGGTGGCGCCAGGCGGGGAGCTGTTTTTT. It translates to CASGVRVAPGGELFF.

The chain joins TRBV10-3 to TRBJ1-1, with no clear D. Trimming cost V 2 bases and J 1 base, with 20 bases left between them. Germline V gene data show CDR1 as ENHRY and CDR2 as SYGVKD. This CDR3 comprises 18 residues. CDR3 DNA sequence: TGTGCCATCAGTGAGCTCGGTCGAGGCGAGCGGACGAACACTGAAGCTTTCTTT. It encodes CAISELGRGERTNTEAFF.

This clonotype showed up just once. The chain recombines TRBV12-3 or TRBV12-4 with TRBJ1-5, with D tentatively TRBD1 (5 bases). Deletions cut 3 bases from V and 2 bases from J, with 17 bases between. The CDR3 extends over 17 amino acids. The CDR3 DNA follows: TGTGCCAGCAGTTTCGGGTTTTTTGGGGGAGGCAATCAGCCCCAGCATTTT. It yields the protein CASSFGFFGGGNQPQHF.

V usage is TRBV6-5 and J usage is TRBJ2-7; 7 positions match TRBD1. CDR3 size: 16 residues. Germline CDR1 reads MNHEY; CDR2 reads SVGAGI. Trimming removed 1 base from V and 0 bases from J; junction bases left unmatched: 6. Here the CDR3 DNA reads TGTGCCAGCAGTTACTATCCGGGACAGCCCTCCTACGAGCAGTACTTC. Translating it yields CASSYYPGQPSYEQYF.

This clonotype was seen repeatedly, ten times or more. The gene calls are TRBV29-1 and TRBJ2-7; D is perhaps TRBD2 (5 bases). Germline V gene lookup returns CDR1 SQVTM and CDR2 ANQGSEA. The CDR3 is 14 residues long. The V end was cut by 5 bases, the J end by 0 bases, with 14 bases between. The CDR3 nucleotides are TGCAGCGTTTATAAGACTGGGAGCTCCTACGAGCAGTACTTC. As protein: CSVYKTGSSYEQYF.

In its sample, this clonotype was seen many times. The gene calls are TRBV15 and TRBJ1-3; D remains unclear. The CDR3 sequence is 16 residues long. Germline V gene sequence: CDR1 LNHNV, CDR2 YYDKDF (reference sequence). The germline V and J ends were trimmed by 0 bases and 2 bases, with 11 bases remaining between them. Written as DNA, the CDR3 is TGTGCCACCAGCAGAGATACCGGAGGGACTGGAAACACCATATATTTT. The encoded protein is CATSRDTGGTGNTIYF. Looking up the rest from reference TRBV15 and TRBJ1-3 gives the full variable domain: DAMVIQNPRYQVTQFGKPVTLSCSQTLNHNVMYWYQQKSSQAPKLLFHYYDKDFNNEADTPDNFQSRRPNTSFCFLDIRSPGLGDTAMYLCATSRDTGGTGNTIYFGEGSWLTVV.

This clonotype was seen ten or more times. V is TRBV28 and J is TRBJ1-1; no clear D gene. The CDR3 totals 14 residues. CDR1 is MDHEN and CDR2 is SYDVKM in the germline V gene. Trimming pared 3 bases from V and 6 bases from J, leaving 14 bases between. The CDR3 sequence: CASSLRPIQPEAFF. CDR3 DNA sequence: TGTGCCAGCAGTTTGAGACCCATCCAGCCTGAAGCTTTCTTT.

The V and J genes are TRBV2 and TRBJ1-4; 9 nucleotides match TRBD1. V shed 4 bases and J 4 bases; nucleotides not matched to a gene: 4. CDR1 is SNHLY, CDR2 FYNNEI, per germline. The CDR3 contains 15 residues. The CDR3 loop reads CASSGDRAYNEKLFF. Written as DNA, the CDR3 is TGTGCCAGCAGTGGGGACAGGGCCTATAATGAAAAACTGTTTTTT.

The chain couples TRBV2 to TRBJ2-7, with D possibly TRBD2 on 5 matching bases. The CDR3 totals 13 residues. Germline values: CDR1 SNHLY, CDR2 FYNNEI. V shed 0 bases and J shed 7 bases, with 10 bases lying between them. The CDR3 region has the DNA TGTGCCAGCAGTGAAGCGGGAGTGAATGAGCAGTACTTC. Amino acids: CASSEAGVNEQYF.

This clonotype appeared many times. This chain's CDR3 is CASREVGAGETQYF. CDR3 in DNA: TGTGCCAGCAGGGAGGTGGGAGCCGGGGAGACCCAGTACTTC. The gene calls are TRBV6-1 and TRBJ2-5, with D perhaps matching TRBD2 (5 bases). The V gene's germline CDR1 is MNHNS and CDR2 SASEGT. V was trimmed by 6 bases and J by 5 bases, leaving 16 bases between them. The CDR3 is 14 amino acids.

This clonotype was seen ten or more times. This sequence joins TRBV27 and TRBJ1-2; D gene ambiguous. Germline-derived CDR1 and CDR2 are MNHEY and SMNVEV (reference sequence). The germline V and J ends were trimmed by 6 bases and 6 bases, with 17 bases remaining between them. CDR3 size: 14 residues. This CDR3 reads CASSAHPEPHGYTF. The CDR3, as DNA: TGTGCCAGCAGCGCCCACCCAGAACCCCATGGCTACACCTTC.

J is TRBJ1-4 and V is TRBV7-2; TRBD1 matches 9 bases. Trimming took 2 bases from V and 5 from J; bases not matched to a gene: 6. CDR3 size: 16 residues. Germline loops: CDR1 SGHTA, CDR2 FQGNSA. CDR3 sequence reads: CASSLISGTGNEKLFF. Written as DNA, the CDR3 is TGTGCCAGCAGCTTAATTAGCGGGACAGGGAATGAAAAACTGTTTTTT.